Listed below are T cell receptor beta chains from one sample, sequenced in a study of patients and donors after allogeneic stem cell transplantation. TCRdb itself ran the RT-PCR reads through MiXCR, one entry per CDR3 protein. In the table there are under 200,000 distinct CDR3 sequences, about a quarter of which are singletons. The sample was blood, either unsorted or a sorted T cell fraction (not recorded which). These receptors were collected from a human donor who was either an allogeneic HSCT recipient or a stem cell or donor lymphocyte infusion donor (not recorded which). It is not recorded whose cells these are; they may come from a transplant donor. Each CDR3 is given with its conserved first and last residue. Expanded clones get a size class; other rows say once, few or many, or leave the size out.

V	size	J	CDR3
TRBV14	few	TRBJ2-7	CASSQDGFRGQGNEQYF
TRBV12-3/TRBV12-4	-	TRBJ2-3	CASSLSGGGDTQYF
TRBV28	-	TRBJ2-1	CASSSLRAQTYNEQFF
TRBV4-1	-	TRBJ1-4	CASSQEFQDLGEKLFF
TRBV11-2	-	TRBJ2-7	CASAPQGFSYEQYF
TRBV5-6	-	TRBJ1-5	CASSHSVDSSSNQPQHF
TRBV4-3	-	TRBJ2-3	CASSQDPFGTDTQYF
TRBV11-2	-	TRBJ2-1	CASSLKLDSYNEQFF
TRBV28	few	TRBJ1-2	CASTIPGQGTSGYTF
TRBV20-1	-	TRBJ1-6	CSAATEDYNSPLHF
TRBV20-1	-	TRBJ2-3	CSARENKAADTQYF
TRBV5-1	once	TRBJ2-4	CASSLTSGAAKNIQNF
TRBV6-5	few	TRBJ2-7	CASSYLAGAYEQYF
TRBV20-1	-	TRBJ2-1	CSASLLAGDFEQFF
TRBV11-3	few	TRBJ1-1	CASSLGRTGAPRTEAFF
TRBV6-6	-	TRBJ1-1	CASRTPRGMNTEAFF
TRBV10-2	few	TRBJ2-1	CASGVQGGPYNEQFF
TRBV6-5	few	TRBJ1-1	CASSVNEFNTEAFF
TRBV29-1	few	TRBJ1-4	CSVVDRQPTNEKLFF
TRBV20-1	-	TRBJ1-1	CSAELTTGGNTEAFF
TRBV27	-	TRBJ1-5	CASSWKGDQHGRNQPQHF
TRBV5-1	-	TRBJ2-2	CASSLVGETGELFF
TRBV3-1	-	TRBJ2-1	CASSQVPANSFNEQFF